This TCR beta chain was sequenced in a study of blood T cell repertoires in COVID-19. Overall study: Specimens from acute and convalescent COVID-19 originated in the United States, Italy and Spain.

Per the original methods: Cell counts per sample came from amplifying reference gene primers. Here immunoSEQ multiplex PCR was the method, and the copy in TCRdb shows in-frame clones only, minus some. That table supplies the V and J calls and clone size; D and trimming were determined from the DNA. The profile shows roughly 280,000 clones, approximately 86% of them singletons. This clone was detected once. The CDR3 spans 17 residues. The origin of this receptor is a man in his forties or fifties with active or convalescent COVID-19. Sequenced sample: peripheral blood. This chain connects TRBV21-1 to TRBJ1-5. TRBV21-1 is a pseudogene segment. As DNA, the CDR3 is TGTGCCAGCAGCTTGGAGGAGGGGCCCTTTCGCAATCAGCCCCAGCATTTT. Translating gives CASSLEEGPFRNQPQHF.